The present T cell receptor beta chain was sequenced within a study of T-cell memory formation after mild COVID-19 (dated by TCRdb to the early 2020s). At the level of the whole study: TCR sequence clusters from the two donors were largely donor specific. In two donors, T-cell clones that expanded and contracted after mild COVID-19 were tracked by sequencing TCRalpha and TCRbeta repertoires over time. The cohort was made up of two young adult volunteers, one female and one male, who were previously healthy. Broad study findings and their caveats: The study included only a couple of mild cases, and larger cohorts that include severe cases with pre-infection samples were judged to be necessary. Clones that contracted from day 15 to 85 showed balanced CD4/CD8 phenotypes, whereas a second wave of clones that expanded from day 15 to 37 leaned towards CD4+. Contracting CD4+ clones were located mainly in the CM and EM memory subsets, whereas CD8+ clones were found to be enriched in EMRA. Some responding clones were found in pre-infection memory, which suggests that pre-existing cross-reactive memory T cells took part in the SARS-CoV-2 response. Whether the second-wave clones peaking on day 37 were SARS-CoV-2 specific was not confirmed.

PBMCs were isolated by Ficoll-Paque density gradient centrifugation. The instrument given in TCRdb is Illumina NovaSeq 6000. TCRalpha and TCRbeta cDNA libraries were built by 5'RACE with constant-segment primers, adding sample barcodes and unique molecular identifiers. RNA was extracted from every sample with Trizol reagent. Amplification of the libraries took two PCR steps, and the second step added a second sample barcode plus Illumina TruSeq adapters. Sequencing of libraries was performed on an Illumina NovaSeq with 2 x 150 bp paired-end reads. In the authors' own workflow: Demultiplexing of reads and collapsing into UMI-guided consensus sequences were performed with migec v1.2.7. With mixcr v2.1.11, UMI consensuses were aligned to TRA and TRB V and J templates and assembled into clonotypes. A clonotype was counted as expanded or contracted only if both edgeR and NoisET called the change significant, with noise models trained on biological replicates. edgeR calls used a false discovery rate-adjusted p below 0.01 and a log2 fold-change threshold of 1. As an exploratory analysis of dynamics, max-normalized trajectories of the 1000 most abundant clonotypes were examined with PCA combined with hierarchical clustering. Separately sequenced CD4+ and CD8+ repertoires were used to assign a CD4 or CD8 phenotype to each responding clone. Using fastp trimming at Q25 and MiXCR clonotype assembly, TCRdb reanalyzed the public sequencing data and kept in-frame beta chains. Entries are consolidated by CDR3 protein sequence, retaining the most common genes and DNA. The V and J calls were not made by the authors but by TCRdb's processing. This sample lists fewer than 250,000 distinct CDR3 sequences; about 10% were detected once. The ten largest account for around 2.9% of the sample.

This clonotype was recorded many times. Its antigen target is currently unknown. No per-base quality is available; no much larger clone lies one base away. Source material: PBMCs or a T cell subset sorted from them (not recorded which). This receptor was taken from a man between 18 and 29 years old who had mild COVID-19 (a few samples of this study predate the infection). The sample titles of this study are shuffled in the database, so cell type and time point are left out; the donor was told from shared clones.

The CDR3 is CSVDSQGYGTEAFF. DNA sequence: TGCAGCGTTGACTCACAGGGGTACGGCACTGAAGCTTTCTTT. Recombination linked TRBV29-1 to TRBJ1-1; 7 junctional bases match TRBD1. CDR1 SQVTM and CDR2 ANQGSEA were looked up in the germline V gene. Germline trimming: 3 bases from V, 4 bases from J; junction bases outside gene matches: 8. From the cysteine up to the phenylalanine, the CDR3 has a length of 14 residues. Here the CDR3 DNA is all that survives: 42 bases in frame from base 1.